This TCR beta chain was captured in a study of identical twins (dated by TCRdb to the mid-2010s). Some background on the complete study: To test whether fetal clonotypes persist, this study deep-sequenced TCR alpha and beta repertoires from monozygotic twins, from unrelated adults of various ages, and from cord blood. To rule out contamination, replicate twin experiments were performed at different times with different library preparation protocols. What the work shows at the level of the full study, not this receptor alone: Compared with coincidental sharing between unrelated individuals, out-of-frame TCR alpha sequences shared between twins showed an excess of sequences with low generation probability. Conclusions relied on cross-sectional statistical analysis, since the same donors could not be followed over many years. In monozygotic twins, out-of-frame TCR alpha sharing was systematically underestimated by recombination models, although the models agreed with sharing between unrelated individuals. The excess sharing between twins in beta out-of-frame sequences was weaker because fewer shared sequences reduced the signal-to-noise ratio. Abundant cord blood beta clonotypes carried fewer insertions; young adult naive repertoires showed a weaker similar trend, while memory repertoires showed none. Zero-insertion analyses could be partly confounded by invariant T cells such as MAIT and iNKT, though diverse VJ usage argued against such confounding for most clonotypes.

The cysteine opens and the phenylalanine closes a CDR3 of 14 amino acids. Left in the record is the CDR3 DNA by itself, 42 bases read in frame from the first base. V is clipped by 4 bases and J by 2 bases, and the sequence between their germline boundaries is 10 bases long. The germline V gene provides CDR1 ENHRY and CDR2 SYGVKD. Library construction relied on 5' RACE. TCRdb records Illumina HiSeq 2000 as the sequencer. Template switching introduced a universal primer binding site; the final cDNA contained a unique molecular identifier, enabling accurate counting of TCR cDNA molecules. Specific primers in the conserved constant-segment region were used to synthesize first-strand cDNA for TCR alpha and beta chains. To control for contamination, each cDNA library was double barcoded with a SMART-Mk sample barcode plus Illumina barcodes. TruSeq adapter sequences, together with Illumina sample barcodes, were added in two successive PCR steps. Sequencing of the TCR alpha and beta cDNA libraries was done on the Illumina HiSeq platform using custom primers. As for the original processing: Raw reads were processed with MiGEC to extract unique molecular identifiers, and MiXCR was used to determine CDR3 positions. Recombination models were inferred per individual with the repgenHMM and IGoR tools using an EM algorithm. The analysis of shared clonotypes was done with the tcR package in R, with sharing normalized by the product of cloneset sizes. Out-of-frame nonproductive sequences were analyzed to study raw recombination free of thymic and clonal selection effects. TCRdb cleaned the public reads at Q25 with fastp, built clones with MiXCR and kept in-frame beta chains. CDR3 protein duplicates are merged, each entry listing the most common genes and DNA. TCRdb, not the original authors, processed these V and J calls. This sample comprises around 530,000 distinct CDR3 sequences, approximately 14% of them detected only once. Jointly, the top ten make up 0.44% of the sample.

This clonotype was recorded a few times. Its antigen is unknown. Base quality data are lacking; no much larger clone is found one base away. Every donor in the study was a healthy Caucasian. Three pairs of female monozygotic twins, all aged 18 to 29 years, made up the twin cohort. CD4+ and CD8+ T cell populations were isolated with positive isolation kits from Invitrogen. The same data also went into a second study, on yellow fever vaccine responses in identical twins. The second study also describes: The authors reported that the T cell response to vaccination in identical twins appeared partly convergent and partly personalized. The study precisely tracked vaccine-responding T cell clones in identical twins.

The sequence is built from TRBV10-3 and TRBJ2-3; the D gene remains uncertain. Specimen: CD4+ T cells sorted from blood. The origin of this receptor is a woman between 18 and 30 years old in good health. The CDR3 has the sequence CAISVRQDTDTQYF. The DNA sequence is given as TGTGCCATCAGTGTTAGGCAGGACACAGATACGCAGTATTTT.